This T cell receptor (beta chain) was sequenced for a study of T cell repertoires in cytomegalovirus infection. Study information: Indications came from public TCR beta signatures; they pointed to CMV infection and to a matching HLA type. Study conclusions and caveats: The ex vivo response was dominated by HLA-C-restricted CMV-specific TCR beta clonotypes.

V gave up 3 bases and J gave up 5 bases, with 11 bases separating them. The CDR3 spans 13 residues. The germline gives CDR1 DFQATT, CDR2 SNEGSKA (reference sequence). This clonotype was recorded at least ten times. The antigen remains undetermined. TCRdb re-derived calls from the reads in MiXCR, one entry per CDR3 protein. The sample lists about 300,000 distinct CDR3 sequences, approximately 8.9% occurring once. The V call is TRBV20-1, the J call TRBJ1-5, with D perhaps matching TRBD1 (6 bases). This clonotype was sampled from a human donor in good health (CMV status not recorded). Some clones in this sample may be carry-over from other donors' samples. Sample: PBMCs. The CDR3 reads CSASQAGDQPQHF. The CDR3 DNA is TGCAGTGCTAGTCAGGCAGGGGATCAGCCCCAGCATTTT.